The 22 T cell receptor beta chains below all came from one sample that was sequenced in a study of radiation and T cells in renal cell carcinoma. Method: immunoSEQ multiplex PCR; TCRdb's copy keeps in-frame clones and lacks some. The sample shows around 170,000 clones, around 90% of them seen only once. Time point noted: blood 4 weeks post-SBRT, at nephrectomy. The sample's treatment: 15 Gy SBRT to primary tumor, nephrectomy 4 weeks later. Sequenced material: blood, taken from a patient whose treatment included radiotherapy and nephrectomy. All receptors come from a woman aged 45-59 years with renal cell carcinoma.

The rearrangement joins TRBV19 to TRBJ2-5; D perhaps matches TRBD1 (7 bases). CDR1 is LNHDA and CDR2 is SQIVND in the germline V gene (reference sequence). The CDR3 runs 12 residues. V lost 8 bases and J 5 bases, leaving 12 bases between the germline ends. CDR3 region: CASAGQLETQYF. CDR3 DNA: TGTGCCAGTGCGGGACAGTTGGAGACCCAGTACTTC. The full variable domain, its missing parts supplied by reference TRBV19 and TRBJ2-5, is DGGITQSPKYLFRKEGQNVTLSCEQNLNHDAMYWYRQDPGQGLRLIYYSQIVNDFQKGDIAEGYSVSREKKESFPLTVTSAQKNPTAFYLCASAGQLETQYFGPGTRLLVL.

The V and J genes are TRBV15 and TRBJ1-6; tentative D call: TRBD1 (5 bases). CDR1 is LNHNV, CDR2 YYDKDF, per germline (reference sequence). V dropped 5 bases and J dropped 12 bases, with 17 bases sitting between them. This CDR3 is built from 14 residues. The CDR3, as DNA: TGTGCCACCAGCCCCCGGGACGGGGTGTTACCCCTCCACTTT. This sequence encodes CATSPRDGVLPLHF.

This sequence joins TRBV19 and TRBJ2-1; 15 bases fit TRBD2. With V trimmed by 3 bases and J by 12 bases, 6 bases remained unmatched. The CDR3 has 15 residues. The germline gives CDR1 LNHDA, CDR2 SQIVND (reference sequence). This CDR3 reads CASSIGLAGGQWQFF. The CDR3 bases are TGTGCCAGTAGTATCGGACTAGCGGGGGGGCAGTGGCAGTTCTTC.

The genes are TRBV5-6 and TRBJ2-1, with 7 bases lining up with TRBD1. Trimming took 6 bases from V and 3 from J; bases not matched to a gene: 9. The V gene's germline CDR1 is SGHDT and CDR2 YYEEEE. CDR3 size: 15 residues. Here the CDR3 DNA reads TGTGCCAGCACCCGATGGACAGGTATCTACAATGAGCAGTTCTTC. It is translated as CASTRWTGIYNEQFF.

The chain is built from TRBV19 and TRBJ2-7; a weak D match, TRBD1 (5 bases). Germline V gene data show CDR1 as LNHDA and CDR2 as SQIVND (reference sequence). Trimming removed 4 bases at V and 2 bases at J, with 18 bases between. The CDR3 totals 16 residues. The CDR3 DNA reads TGTGCCAGTAGTAGCCTGACGTTGACAGCCACCTACGAGCAGTACTTC. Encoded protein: CASSSLTLTATYEQYF. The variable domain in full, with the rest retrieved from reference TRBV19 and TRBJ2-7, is DGGITQSPKYLFRKEGQNVTLSCEQNLNHDAMYWYRQDPGQGLRLIYYSQIVNDFQKGDIAEGYSVSREKKESFPLTVTSAQKNPTAFYLCASSSLTLTATYEQYFGPGTRLTVT.

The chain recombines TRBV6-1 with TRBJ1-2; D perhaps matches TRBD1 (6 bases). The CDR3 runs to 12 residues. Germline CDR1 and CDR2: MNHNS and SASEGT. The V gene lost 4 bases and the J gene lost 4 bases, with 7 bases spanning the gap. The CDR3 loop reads CASSAGAYGYTF. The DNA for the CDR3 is TGTGCCAGCAGTGCGGGGGCCTATGGCTACACCTTC.

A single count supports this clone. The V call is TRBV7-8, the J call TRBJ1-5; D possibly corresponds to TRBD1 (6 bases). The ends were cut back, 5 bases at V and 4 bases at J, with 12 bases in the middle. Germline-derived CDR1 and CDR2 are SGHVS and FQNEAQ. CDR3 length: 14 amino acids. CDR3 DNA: TGTGCCAGCAGCCAACAACAGGGTAATCAGCCCCAGCATTTT. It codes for CASSQQQGNQPQHF.

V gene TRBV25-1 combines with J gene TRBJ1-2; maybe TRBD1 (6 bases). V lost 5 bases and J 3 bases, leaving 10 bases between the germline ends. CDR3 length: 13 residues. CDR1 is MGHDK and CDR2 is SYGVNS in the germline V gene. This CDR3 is CASSNRVDYGYTF. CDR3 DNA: TGTGCCAGCAGTAACAGGGTGGACTATGGCTACACCTTC.

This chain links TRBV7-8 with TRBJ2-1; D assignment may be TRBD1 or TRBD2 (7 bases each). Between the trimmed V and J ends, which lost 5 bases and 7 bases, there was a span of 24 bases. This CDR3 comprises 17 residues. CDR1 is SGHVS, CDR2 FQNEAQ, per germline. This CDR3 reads CASSPRGGTEGRNEQFF. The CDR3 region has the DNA TGTGCCAGCAGCCCGAGGGGGGGGACAGAGGGTAGAAATGAGCAGTTCTTC.

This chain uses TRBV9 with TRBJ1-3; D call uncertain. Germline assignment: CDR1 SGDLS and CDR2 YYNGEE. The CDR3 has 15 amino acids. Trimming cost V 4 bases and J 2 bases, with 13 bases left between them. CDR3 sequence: CASSPSLAAGNTIYF. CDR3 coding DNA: TGTGCCAGCAGCCCCAGTCTGGCGGCTGGAAACACCATATATTTT.

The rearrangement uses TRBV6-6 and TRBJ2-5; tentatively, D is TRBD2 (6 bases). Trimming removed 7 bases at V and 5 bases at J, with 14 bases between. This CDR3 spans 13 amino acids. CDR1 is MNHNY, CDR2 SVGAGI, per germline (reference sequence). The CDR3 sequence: CASTNPRGETQYF. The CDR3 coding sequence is TGTGCCAGCACCAACCCTCGGGGGGAGACCCAGTACTTC.

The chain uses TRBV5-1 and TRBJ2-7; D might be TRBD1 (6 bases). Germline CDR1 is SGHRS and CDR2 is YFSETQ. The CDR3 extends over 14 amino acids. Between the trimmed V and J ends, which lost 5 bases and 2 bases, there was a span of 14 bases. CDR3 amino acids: CASSRSGEPYEQYF. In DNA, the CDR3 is TGCGCCAGCAGTCGGTCAGGGGAACCCTACGAGCAGTACTTC. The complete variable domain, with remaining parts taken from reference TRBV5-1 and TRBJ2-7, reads KAGVTQTPRYLIKTRGQQVTLSCSPISGHRSVSWYQQTPGQGLQFLFEYFSETQRNKGNFPGRFSGRQFSNSRSEMNVSTLELGDSALYLCASSRSGEPYEQYFGPGTRLTVT.

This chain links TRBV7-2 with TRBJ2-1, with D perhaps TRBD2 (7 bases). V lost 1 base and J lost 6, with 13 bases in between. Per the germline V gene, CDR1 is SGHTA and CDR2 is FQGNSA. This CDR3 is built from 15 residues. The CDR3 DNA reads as TGTGCCAGCAGCTTAGTGGGGGGGGCCCCCAATGAGCAGTTCTTC. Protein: CASSLVGGAPNEQFF.

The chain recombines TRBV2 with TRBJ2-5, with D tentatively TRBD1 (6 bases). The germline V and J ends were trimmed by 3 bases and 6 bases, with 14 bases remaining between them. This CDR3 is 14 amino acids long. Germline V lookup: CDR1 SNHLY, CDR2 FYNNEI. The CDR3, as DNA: TGTGCCAGCAGTGAGAACAGGGTTTCGAAGACCCAGTACTTC. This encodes CASSENRVSKTQYF.

CDR3 sequence: CASSDPGLAGGKTGELFF. The CDR3 nucleotides read TGTGCCAGCAGTGACCCGGGACTAGCGGGGGGAAAGACCGGGGAGCTGTTTTTT. This chain uses TRBV2 with TRBJ2-2; 15 nucleotides line up with TRBD2. CDR3 length: 18 residues. Germline V lookup: CDR1 SNHLY, CDR2 FYNNEI. Trimming removed 3 bases from V and 5 bases from J; junction bases left unmatched: 7.

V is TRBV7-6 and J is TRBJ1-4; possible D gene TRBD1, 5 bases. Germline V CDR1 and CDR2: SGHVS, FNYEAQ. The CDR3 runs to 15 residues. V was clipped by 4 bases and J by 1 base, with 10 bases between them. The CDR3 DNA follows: TGTGCCAGCAGCTCTCCAGGGATAACTAATGAAAAACTGTTTTTT. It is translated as CASSSPGITNEKLFF. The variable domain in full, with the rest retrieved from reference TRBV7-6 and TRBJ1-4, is GAGVSQSPRYKVTKRGQDVALRCDPISGHVSLYWYRQALGQGPEFLTYFNYEAQQDKSGLPNDRFSAERPEGSISTLTIQRTEQRDSAMYRCASSSPGITNEKLFFGSGTQLSVL.

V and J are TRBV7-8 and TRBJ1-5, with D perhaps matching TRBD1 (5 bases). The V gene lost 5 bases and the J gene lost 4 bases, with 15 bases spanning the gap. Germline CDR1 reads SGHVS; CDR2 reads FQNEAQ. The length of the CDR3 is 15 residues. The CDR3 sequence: CASSRNLGENQPQHF. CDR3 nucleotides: TGTGCCAGCAGCAGGAACCTGGGGGAAAATCAGCCCCAGCATTTT. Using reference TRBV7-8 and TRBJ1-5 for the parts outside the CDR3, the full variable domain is GAGVSQSPRYKVAKRGQDVALRCDPISGHVSLFWYQQALGQGPEFLTYFQNEAQLDKSGLPSDRFFAERPEGSVSTLKIQRTQQEDSAVYLCASSRNLGENQPQHFGDGTRLSIL.

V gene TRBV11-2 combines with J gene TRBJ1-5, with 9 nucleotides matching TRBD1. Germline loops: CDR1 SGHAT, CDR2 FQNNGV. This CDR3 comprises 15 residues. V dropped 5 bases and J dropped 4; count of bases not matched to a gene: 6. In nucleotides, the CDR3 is TGTGCCAGCAGCGCCACAGGGGGCACAAATCAGCCCCAGCATTTT. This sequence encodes CASSATGGTNQPQHF.

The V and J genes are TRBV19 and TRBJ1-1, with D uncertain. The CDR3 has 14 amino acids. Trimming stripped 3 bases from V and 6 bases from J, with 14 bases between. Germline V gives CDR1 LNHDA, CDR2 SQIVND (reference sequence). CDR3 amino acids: CASSIFGRLAEAFF. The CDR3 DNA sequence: TGTGCCAGTAGTATCTTCGGGAGGCTCGCTGAAGCTTTCTTT.

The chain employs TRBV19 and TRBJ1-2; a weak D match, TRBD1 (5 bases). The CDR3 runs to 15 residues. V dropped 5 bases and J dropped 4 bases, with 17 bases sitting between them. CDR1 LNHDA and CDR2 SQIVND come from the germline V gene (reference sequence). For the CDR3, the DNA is TGTGCCAGTAGTCAGACCGGGACGGTTCTCTATGGCTACACCTTC. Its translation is CASSQTGTVLYGYTF.

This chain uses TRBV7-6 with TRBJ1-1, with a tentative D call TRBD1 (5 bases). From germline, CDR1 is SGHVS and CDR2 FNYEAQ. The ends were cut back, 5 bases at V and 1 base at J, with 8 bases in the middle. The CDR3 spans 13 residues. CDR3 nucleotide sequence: TGTGCCAGCAGCCCTGGACAGAACACTGAAGCTTTCTTT. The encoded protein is CASSPGQNTEAFF.

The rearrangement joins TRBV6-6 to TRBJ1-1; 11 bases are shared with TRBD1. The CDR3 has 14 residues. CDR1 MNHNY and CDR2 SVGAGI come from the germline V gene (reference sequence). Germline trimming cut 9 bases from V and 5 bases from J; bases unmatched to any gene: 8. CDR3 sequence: CASQRTGGYTEAFF. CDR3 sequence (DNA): TGTGCCAGTCAAAGGACAGGGGGCTATACTGAAGCTTTCTTT.